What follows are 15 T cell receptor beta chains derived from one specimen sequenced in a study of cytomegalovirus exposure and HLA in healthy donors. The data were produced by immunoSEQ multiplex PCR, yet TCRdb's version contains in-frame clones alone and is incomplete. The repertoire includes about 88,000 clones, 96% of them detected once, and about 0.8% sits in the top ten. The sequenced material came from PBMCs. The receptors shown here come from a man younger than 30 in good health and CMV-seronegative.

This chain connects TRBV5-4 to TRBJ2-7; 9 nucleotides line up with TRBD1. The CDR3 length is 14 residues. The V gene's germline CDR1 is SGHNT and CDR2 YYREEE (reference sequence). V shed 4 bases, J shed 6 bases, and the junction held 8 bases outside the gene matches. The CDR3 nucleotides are TGTGCCAGCAGCCTCCGGGGACAGGGTTTCGAGCAGTACGTC. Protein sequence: CASSLRGQGFEQYV.

In nucleotides, the CDR3 is TGTGCCACCAGCAGAGATTCGACAGGGAAGCTGTTTTTT. Translating it yields CATSRDSTGKLFF. The V and J genes are TRBV15 and TRBJ2-2; 7 nucleotides align to TRBD1. V was clipped by 0 bases and J by 12 bases; unmatched bases: 4. The CDR3 is 13 residues long. CDR1 is LNHNV and CDR2 is YYDKDF in the germline V gene (reference sequence).

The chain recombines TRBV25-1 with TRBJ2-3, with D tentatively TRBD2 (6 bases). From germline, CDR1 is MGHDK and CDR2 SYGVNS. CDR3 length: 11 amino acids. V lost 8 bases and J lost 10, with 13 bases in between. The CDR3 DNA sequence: TGTGCCAGCGGGGGGATTAACTCGCAGTATTTT. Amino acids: CASGGINSQYF.

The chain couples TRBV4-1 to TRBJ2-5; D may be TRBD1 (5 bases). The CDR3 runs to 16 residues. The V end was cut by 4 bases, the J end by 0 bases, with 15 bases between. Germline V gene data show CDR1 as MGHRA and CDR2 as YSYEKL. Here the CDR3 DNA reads TGCGCCAGCAGCCGAAACAGGATAAAGTACCAAGAGACCCAGTACTTC. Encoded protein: CASSRNRIKYQETQYF.

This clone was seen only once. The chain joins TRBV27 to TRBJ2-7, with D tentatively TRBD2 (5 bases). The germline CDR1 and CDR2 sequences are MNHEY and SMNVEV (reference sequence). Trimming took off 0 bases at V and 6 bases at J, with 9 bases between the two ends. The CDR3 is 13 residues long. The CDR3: CASSLSPSREQYF. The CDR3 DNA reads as TGTGCCAGCAGTTTATCGCCTAGCCGCGAGCAGTACTTC.

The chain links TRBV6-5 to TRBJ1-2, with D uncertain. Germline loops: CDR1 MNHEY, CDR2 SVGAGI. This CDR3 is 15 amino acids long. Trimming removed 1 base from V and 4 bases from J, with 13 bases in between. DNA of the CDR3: TGTGCCAGCAGTTACTTTGAAAGAGGAACCTATGGCTACACCTTC. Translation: CASSYFERGTYGYTF.

The CDR3 DNA sequence: TGTGCCAGCAGCTTAAGGGGTGCTCAGCCCCAGCATTTT. It is translated as CASSLRGAQPQHF. V usage is TRBV7-2 and J usage is TRBJ1-5, with a possible D match to TRBD1 (5 bases). From germline, CDR1 is SGHTA and CDR2 FQGNSA. This CDR3 comprises 13 residues. Trimming left V 2 bases short and J 6 bases short, with 8 bases between.

CDR3 amino acids: CAISERGTYTEAFF. The CDR3 region has the DNA TGTGCCATCAGTGAGAGAGGGACTTACACTGAAGCTTTCTTT. The J gene is TRBJ1-1, the V gene TRBV10-3, with D possibly being TRBD1 (5 bases). Germline V lookup: CDR1 ENHRY, CDR2 SYGVKD. The CDR3 sequence is 14 residues long. Trimming left V 2 bases short and J 3 bases short, with 10 bases between.

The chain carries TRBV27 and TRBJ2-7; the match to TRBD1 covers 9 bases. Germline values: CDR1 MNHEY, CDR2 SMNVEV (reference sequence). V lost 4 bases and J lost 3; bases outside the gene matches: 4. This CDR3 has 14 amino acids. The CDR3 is CASSWGQGGYEQYF. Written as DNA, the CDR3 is TGTGCCAGCAGTTGGGGACAGGGAGGCTACGAGCAGTACTTC.

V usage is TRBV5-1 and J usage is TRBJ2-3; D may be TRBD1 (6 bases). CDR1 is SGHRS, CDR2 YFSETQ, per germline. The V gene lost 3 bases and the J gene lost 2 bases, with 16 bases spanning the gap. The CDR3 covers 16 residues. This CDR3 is CASSSRQGSFTDTQYF. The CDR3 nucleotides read TGCGCCAGCAGCTCCCGGCAGGGGTCTTTCACAGATACGCAGTATTTT.

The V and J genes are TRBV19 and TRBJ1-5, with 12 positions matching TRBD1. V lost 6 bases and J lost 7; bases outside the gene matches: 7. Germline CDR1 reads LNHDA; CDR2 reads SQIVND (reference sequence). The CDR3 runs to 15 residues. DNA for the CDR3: TGTGCCAGTAGGCCGGGACAGGGGGCGCGACAGCCCCAGCATTTT. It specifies CASRPGQGARQPQHF.

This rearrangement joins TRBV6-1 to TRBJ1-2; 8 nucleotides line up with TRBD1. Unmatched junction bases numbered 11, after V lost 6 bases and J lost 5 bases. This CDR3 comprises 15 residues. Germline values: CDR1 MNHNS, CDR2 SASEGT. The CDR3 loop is CASRVVRTGNYGYTF. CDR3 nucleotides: TGTGCCAGCAGGGTGGTGAGGACAGGGAATTATGGCTACACCTTC.

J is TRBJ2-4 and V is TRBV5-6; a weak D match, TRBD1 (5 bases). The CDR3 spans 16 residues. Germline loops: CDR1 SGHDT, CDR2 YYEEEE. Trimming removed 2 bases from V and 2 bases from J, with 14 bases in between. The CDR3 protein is CASSLAQGLSKNIQYF. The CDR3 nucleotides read TGTGCCAGCAGCTTAGCGCAGGGATTATCCAAAAACATTCAGTACTTC.

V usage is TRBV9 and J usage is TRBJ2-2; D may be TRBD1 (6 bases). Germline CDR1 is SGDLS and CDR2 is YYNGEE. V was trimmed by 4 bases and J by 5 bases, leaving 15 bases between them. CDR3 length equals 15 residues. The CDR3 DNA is TGTGCCAGCAGCTCCTCGGACAGACCTACCGGGGAGCTGTTTTTT. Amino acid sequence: CASSSSDRPTGELFF.

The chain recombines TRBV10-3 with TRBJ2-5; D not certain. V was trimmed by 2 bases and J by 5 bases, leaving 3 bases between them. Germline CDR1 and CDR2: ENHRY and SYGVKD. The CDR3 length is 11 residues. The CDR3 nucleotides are TGTGCCATCAGTGAGGAGGAGACCCAGTACTTC. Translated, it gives CAISEEETQYF.